Below, 17 T cell receptor beta chains from the same sample are listed, as sequenced in a study of shared clonotypes between healthy human individuals. Positively selected for CCR7, the CD45RO-negative cells used as naive CD8 cells excluded terminally differentiated effector memory CD45RA+ cells. The table came from immunoSEQ multiplex PCR; TCRdb's copy has only in-frame clones and leaves some out. The sample records about 2 million clones, around 96% being singletons. Input material: naive CD8+ T cells sorted from blood. All receptors derive from a man aged 18 to 29 in good health.

The CDR3 is CASRYMRLAGGPADTQYF. The CDR3 bases are TGTGCCAGCAGGTATATGAGACTAGCGGGGGGGCCCGCAGATACGCAGTATTTT. The chain uses TRBV7-9 and TRBJ2-3; 14 nucleotides line up with TRBD2. Per the germline V gene, CDR1 is SEHNR and CDR2 is FQNEAQ (reference sequence). V shed 6 bases, J shed 4 bases, and the junction held 12 bases outside the gene matches. This CDR3 has 18 amino acids.

V and J are TRBV30 and TRBJ2-7, with D perhaps TRBD2 (6 bases). CDR3 length: 15 amino acids. V shed 2 bases and J shed 3 bases, with 17 bases lying between them. Germline CDR1 GTSNPN, CDR2 SVGIG (reference sequence). CDR3 DNA: TGTGCCTGGAGTTTAGGTGCGGGACCCATCTACGAGCAGTACTTC. Protein: CAWSLGAGPIYEQYF.

The chain links TRBV6-5 to TRBJ2-5; 9 nucleotides line up with TRBD2. The CDR3 consists of 14 residues. Germline CDR1 MNHEY, CDR2 SVGAGI. V was clipped by 2 bases and J by 3 bases; unmatched bases: 1. Here the CDR3 DNA reads TGTGCCAGCAGTTACCTAGCGGGGAAAGAGACCCAGTACTTC. Protein sequence: CASSYLAGKETQYF.

This rearrangement joins TRBV9 to TRBJ1-2, with D perhaps TRBD1 (5 bases). Trimming took off 0 bases at V and 6 bases at J, with 9 bases between the two ends. This CDR3 comprises 13 residues. CDR1 is SGDLS, CDR2 YYNGEE, per germline. The CDR3 sequence: CASSVVQGNGYTF. CDR3 sequence (DNA): TGTGCCAGCAGCGTAGTTCAGGGCAATGGCTACACCTTC. Full variable domain (missing parts from reference TRBV9 and TRBJ1-2): DSGVTQTPKHLITATGQRVTLRCSPRSGDLSVYWYQQSLDQGLQFLIQYYNGEERAKGNILERFSAQQFPDLHSELNLSSLELGDSALYFCASSVVQGNGYTFGSGTRLTVV.

This rearrangement joins TRBV11-2 to TRBJ2-5; tentatively, D is TRBD2 (5 bases). This CDR3 has 15 amino acids. Between the trimmed V and J ends, which lost 1 base and 5 bases, there was a span of 14 bases. Germline CDR1 and CDR2: SGHAT and FQNNGV. DNA of the CDR3: TGTGCCAGCAGCTTAGGTAGTGACTATGAGGAGACCCAGTACTTC. It specifies CASSLGSDYEETQYF.

The V call is TRBV7-9, the J call TRBJ1-2, with D perhaps matching TRBD1 (6 bases). CDR1 is SEHNR, CDR2 FQNEAQ, per germline (reference sequence). CDR3 size: 15 residues. Deletions cut 3 bases from V and 6 bases from J, with 17 bases between. The CDR3 is CASSLGQGIRNGYTF. The CDR3 coding sequence is TGTGCCAGCAGCTTGGGGCAGGGGATTAGGAATGGCTACACCTTC. The whole variable domain, filled in from reference TRBV7-9 and TRBJ1-2, reads DTGVSQNPRHKITKRGQNVTFRCDPISEHNRLYWYRQTLGQGPEFLTYFQNEAQLEKSRLLSDRFSAERPKGSFSTLEIQRTEQGDSAMYLCASSLGQGIRNGYTFGSGTRLTVV.

This clone showed up just once. This chain joins TRBV27 and TRBJ2-7, with D hard to call. The CDR3 has 14 residues. Germline V gene lookup returns CDR1 MNHEY and CDR2 SMNVEV (reference sequence). Trimming cost V 6 bases and J 2 bases, with 14 bases left between them. The CDR3 DNA follows: TGTGCCAGCAGCAACCGACCTTACCCCTACGAGCAGTACTTC. Translation gives CASSNRPYPYEQYF.

This chain joins TRBV27 and TRBJ2-7; D ambiguous. The germline V gene encodes CDR1 MNHEY and CDR2 SMNVEV (reference sequence). The CDR3 totals 15 residues. V lost 2 bases and J 0 bases, leaving 11 bases between the germline ends. Written as DNA, the CDR3 is TGTGCCAGCAGTTTAGCCGGGCCCGGCTCCTACGAGCAGTACTTC. Amino acids: CASSLAGPGSYEQYF.

There are a few counts of this clone. The rearrangement uses TRBV5-4 and TRBJ2-7; D is unclear. Per germline, CDR1 SGHNT and CDR2 YYREEE (reference sequence). This CDR3 region has 13 residues. V gave up 0 bases and J gave up 7 bases, with 11 bases separating them. CDR3 nucleotides: TGTGCCAGCAGCTTGGACAGCCATGGGGAGCAGTACTTC. This codes for CASSLDSHGEQYF.

This chain links TRBV7-9 with TRBJ2-5, with D perhaps TRBD1 or TRBD2 (5 bases each). CDR1 and CDR2 from the germline V gene are SEHNR and FQNEAQ (reference sequence). The CDR3 consists of 15 residues. V was pared by 3 bases and J by 2 bases, with 13 bases between. This chain's CDR3 is CASSFGTVSQETQYF. DNA of the CDR3: TGTGCCAGCAGCTTTGGGACGGTTTCGCAAGAGACCCAGTACTTC.

The CDR3 sequence: CASSSGRGFDYGYTF. The DNA of the CDR3 is TGTGCCAGCAGCTCGGGCAGGGGGTTTGACTATGGCTACACCTTC. The gene calls are TRBV7-9 and TRBJ1-2, with TRBD1 identical over 7 bases. Germline V gives CDR1 SEHNR, CDR2 FQNEAQ (reference sequence). With 4 bases clipped from V and 3 bases from J, the junction kept 8 bases outside the gene matches. The CDR3 extends over 15 amino acids.

The gene calls are TRBV7-9 and TRBJ2-3, with TRBD1 matching over 10 bases. CDR3 length: 15 residues. The germline gives CDR1 SEHNR, CDR2 FQNEAQ (reference sequence). V lost 4 bases to trimming and J lost 1 base; unmatched junction nucleotides: 2. DNA of the CDR3: TGTGCCAGCAGCTCCGGGACAGGGGGCACAGATACGCAGTATTTT. Translation gives CASSSGTGGTDTQYF.

This chain uses TRBV6-1 with TRBJ2-7, with a tentative D call TRBD2 (6 bases). V lost 0 bases and J lost 2, with 11 bases in between. This CDR3 contains 15 residues. Germline V CDR1 and CDR2: MNHNS, SASEGT. As DNA, the CDR3 is TGTGCCAGCAGTGAAGCCCGGGACTTCGCCTACGAGCAGTACTTC. Protein sequence: CASSEARDFAYEQYF.

V gene TRBV4-3 combines with J gene TRBJ1-1; unclear D gene. Trimming took 1 base from V and 1 from J, leaving 10 bases between them. CDR1 is LGHNA, CDR2 YSLEER, per germline. This CDR3 comprises 15 residues. CDR3 sequence (DNA): TGCGCCAGCAGCCAAGTCTACATGGGGAACACTGAAGCTTTCTTT. Translating it yields CASSQVYMGNTEAFF.

In regard to this clone: The sample carries other DNA sequences with the same CDR3. The chain joins TRBV9 to TRBJ2-7, with TRBD1 identical over 9 bases. The germline gives CDR1 SGDLS, CDR2 YYNGEE. CDR3 size: 15 residues. With 2 bases clipped from V and 2 bases from J, the junction kept 5 bases outside the gene matches. Here the CDR3 reads CASSVAGQGPYEQYF. The DNA for the CDR3 is TGTGCCAGCAGCGTGGCCGGACAGGGGCCCTACGAGCAGTACTTC.

The chain combines TRBV6-5 with TRBJ2-5, with 13 nucleotides matching TRBD2. V was pared by 5 bases and J by 4 bases, with 4 bases of the junction left unmatched. The CDR3 contains 15 residues. Germline CDR1 and CDR2: MNHEY and SVGAGI. The CDR3 protein is CASSQLAGGRETQYF. The CDR3 nucleotides are TGTGCCAGCAGTCAACTAGCGGGGGGGCGAGAGACCCAGTACTTC.

The chain couples TRBV6-6 to TRBJ2-7; D possibly corresponds to TRBD1 (5 bases). Between the trimmed V and J ends, which lost 8 bases and 2 bases, there was a span of 16 bases. Looked up from germline, CDR1 is MNHNY and CDR2 is SVGAGI (reference sequence). There are 14 residues in the CDR3. The CDR3, as DNA: TGTGCCAGCCTAGGTGACAGAAGTACCTACGAGCAGTACTTC. It specifies CASLGDRSTYEQYF.